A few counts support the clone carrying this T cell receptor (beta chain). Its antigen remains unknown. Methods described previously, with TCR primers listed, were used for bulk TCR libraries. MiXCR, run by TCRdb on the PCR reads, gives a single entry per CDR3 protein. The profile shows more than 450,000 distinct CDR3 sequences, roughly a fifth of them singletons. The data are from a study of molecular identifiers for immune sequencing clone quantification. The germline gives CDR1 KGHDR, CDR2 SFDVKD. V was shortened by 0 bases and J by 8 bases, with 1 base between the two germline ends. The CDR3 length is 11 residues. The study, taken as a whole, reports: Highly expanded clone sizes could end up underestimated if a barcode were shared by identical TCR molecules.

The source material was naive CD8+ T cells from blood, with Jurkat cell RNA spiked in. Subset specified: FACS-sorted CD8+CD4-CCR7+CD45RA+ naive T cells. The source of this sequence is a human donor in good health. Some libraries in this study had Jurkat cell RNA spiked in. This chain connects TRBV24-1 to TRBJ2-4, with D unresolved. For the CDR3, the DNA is TGTGCCACCAGTGATTTGTACATTCAGTACTTC. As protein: CATSDLYIQYF.